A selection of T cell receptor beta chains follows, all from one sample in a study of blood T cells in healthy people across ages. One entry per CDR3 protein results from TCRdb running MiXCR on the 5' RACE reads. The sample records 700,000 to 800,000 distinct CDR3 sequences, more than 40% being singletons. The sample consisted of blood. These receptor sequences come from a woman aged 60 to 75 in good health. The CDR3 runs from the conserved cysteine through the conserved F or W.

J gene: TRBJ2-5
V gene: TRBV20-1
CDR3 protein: CSARQGFVVQETQYF

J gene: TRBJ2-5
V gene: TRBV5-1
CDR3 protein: CASMFQGADNEQYF

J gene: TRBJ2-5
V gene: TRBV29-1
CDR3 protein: CSVSQGWETQYF

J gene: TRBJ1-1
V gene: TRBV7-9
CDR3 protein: CASSETTAVNTEAFF

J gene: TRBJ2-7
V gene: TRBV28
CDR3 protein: CACDRAGDEQYF

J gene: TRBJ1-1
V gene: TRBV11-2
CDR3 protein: CASSSTQGNTEAFF

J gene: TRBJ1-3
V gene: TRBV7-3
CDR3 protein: CASSLSGSPGNTIYF

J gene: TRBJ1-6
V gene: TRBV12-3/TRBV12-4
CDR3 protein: CASSLNPDRSYNSPLHF

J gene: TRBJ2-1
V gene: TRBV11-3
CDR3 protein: CASSFTSPGTPSSSYNEQFF

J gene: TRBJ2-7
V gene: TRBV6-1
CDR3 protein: CASMEGSGSSYEQYF

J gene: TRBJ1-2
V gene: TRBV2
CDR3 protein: CASSGPVANYGYTF

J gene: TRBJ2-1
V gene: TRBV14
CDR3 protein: CASSQQSVYSYNEQFF

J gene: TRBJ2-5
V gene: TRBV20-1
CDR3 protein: CSAREGETQYF

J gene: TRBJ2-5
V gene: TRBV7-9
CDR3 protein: CASSLATGLGETQYF

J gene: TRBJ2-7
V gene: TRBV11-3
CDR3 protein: CASSSRLAGGYEQYF

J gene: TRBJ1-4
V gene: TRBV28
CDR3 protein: CTSTPTPTNEKLFF

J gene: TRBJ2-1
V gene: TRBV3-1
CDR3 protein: CASSREGARSYNEQFF

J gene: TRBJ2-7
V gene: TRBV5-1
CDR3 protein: CASSWGTSGGLSSYEQYF

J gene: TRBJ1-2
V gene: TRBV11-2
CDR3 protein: CASSPSPQGYINYGYTF

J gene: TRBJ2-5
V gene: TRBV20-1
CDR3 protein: CSASLYYGEETQYF

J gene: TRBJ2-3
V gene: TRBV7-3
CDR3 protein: CASSLMGGGSTDTQYF

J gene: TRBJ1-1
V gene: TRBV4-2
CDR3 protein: CASSQAADNMNTEAFF

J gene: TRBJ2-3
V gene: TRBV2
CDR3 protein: CASGGGEGDTQYF

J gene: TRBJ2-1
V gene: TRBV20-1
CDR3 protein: CSAPLRGGNEQFF

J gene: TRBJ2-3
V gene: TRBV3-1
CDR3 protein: CASSHPFGSGRASTDTQYF

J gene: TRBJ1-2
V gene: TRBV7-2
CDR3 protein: CASSLEQIPYGYTF

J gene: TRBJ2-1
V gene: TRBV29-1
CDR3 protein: CSVGPPNNEQFF

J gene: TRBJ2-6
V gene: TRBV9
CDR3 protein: CASSGHPGQETSGANVLTF

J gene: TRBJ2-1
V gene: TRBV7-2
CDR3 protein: CASSFSGRQNEQFF

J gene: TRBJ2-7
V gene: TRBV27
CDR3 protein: CASSIYTGISYEQYF

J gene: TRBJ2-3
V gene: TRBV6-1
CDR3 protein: CASRPSGDTQYF

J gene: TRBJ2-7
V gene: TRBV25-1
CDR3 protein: CASTKQREQYF

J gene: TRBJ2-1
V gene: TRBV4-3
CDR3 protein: CASSQGGLAGVNEQFF

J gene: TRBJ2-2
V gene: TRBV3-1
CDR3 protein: CATETWGAKDGELFF

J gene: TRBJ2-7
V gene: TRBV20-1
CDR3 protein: CSAFGGGQGEQYF

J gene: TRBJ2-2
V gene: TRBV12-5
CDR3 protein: CASGPGQGGNTGELFF

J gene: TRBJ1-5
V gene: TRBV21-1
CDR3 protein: CASSKVGRGGQPQHF

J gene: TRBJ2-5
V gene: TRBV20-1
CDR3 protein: CSARGVNGQETQYF

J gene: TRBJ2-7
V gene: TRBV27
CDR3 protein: CASSFGSGGPQYF

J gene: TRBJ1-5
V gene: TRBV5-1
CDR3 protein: CASSLEGVNQPQHF

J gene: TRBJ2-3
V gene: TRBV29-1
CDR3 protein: CSADGDTDTQYF

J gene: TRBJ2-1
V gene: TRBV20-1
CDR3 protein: CSASGRYNEQFF

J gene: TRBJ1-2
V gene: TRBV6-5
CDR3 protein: CASSSGQGARGYTF

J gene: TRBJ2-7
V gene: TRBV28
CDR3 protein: CASSFGDGRGDEQYF

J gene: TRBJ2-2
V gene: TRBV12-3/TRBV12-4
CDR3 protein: CASRSRQRAFGELFF

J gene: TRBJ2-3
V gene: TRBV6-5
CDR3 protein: CASSYIVAGGLTDTQYF

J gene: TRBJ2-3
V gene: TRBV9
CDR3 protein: CASSPNHGQSTDTQYF

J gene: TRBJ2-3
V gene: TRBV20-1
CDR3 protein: CSGAYTDTQYF

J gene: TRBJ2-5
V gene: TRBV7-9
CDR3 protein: CASSGGAGERAETQYF

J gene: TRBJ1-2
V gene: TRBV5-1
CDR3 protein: CASSLITGSNYGYTF

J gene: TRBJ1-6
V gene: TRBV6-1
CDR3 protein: CASSEGQGVSPLHF

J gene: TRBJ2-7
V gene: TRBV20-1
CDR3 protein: CSAEGLAGATRQYF

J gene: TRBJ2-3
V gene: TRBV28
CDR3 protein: CASSSPGGLNTQYF

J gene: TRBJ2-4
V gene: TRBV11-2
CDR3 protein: CANSLIAGVIYGQYF

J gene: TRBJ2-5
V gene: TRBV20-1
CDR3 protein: CSARWGGDNEQYF

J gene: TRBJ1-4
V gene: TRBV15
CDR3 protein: CATSLGYRGEEKLFF

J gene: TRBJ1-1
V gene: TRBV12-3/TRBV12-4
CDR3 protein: CASRYLGERTEAFF

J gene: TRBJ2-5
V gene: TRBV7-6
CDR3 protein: CASSSLGLVGETQYF

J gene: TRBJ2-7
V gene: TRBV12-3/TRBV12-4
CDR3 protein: CASSWGAGESYEQYF

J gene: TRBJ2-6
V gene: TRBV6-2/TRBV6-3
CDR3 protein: CASSSRKISSGANVLTF